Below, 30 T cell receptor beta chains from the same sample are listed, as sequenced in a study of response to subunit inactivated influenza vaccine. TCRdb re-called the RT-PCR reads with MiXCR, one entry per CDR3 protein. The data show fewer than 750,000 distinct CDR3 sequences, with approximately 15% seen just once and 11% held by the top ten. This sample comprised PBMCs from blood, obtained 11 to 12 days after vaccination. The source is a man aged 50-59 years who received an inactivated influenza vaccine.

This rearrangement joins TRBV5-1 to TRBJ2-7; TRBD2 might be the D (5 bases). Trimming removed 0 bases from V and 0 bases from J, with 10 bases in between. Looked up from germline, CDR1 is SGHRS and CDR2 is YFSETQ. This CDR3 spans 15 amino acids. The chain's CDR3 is CASSLAPGSSYEQYF. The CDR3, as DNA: TGCGCCAGCAGCTTGGCCCCGGGATCCTCCTACGAGCAGTACTTC.

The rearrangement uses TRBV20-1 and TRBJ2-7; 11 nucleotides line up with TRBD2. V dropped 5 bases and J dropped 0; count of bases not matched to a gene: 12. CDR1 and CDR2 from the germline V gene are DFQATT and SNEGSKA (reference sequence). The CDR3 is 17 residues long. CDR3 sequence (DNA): TGCAGTGCTCGGGGGGCTAGCGGGAGGACCGACTCCTACGAGCAGTACTTC. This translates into CSARGASGRTDSYEQYF.

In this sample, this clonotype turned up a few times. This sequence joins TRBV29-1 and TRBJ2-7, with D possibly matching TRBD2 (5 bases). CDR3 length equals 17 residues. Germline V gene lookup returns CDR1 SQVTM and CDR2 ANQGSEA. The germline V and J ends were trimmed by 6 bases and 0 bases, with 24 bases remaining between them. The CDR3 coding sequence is TGCAGCGTCGCGGGCTTAGCAACGCGGATCAACTCCTACGAGCAGTACTTC. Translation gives CSVAGLATRINSYEQYF.

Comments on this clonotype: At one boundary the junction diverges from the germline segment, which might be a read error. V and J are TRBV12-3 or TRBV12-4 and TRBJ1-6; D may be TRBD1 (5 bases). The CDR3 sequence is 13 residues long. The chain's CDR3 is CASSLTEGSPLQF. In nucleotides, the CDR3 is TGTGCCAGCAGCCTGACAGAAGGTTCACCCCTCCAGTTT.

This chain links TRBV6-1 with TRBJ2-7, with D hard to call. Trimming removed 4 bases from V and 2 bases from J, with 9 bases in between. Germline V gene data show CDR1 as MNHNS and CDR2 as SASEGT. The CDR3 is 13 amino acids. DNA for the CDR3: TGTGCCAGCAGTGTCGGGCCCGCCTACGAGCAGTACTTC. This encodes CASSVGPAYEQYF.

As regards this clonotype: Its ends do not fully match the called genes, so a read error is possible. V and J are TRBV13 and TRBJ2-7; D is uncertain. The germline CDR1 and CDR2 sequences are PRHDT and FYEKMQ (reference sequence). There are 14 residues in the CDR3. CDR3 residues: CASSLVGSTYEQHF. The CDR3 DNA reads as TGTGCCAGCAGCTTAGTTGGTAGTACCTACGAGCAGCACTTC.

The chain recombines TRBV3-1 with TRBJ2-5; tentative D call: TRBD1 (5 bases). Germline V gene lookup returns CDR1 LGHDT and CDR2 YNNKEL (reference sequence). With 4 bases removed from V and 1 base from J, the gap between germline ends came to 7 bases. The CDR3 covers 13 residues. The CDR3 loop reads CASSPQVQETQYF. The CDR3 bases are TGTGCCAGCAGCCCACAGGTCCAAGAGACCCAGTACTTC.

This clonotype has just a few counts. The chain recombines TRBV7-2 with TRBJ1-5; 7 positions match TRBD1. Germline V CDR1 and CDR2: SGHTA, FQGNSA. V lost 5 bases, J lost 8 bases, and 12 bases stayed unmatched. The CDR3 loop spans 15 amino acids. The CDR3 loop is CASSPQGGLTEPQHF. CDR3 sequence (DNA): TGTGCCAGCAGCCCCCAGGGGGGCCTTACCGAGCCCCAGCATTTT.

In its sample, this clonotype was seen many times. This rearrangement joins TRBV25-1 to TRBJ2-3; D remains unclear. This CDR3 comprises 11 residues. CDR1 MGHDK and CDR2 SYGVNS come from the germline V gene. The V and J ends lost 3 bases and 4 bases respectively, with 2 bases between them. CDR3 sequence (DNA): TGTGCCAGCAGTGAGGCAGATACGCAGTATTTT. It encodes CASSEADTQYF. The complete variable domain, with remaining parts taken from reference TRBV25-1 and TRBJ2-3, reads EADIYQTPRYLVIGTGKKITLECSQTMGHDKMYWYQQDPGMELHLIHYSYGVNSTEKGDLSSESTVSRIRTEHFPLTLESARPSHTSQYLCASSEADTQYFGPGTRLTVL.

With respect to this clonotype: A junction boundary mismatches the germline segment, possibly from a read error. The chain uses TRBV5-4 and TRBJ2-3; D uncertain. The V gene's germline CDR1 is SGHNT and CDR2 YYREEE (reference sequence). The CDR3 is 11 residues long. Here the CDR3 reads CDSSFGDTQYF. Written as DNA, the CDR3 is TGTGACAGCAGCTTCGGAGATACGCAGTATTTT.

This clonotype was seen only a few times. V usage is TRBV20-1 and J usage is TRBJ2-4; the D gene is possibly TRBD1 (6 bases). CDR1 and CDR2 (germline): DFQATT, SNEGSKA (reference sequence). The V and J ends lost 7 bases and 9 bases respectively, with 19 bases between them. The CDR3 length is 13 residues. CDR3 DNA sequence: TGCAGTGAAAGAACTGGGGGCGCCGGCATTCAGTACTTC. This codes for CSERTGGAGIQYF.

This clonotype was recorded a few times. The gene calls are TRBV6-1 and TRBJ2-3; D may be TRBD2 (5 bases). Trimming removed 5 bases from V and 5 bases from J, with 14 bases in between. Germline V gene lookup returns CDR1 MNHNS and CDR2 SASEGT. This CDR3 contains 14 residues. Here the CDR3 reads CASSRWTRGDTQYF. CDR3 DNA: TGTGCCAGCAGTCGTTGGACCCGGGGAGATACGCAGTATTTT.

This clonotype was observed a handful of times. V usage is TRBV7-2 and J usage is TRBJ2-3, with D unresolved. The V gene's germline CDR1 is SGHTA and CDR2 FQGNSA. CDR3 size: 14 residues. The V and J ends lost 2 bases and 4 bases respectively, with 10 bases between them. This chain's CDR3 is CASSLTRASDTQYF. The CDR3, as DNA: TGTGCCAGCAGCTTAACCCGGGCTTCAGATACGCAGTATTTT.

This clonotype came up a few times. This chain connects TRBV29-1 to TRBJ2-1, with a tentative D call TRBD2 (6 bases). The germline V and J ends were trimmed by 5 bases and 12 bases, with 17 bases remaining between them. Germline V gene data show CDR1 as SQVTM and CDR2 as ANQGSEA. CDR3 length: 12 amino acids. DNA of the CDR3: TGCAGCGTTCCACGGGAGCCCTGGGGGCAGTTCTTC. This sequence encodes CSVPREPWGQFF.

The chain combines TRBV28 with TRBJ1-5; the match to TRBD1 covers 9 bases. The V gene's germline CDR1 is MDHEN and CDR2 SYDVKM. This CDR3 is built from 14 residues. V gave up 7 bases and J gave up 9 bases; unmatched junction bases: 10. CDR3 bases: TGTGCCAGCAAAACTCGACAGGGGGGAAGGCCCCAGCATTTT. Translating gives CASKTRQGGRPQHF.

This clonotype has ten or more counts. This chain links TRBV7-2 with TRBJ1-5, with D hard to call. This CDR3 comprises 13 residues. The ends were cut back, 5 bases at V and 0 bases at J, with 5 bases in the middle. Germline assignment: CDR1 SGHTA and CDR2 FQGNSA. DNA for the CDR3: TGTGCCAGCAGCCGAAGTAGCAATCAGCCCCAGCATTTT. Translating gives CASSRSSNQPQHF.

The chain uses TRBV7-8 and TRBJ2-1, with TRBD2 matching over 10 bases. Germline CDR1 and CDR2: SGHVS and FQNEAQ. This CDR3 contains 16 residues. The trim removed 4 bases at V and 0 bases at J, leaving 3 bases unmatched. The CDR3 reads CASSWTSGDSYNEQFF. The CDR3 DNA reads TGTGCCAGCAGCTGGACTAGCGGTGACTCCTACAATGAGCAGTTCTTC.

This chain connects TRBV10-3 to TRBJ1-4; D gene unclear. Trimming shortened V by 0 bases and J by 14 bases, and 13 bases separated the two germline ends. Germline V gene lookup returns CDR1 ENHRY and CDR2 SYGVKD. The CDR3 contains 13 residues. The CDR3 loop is CAISESGSSTLFF. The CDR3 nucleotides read TGTGCCATCAGTGAGTCTGGGTCCAGCACCCTGTTTTTT.

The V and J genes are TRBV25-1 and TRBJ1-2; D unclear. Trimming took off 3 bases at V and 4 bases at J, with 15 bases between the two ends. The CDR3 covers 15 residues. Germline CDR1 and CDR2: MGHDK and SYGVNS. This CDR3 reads CASSDLARGIYGYTF. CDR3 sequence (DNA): TGTGCCAGCAGTGACCTCGCTAGAGGAATCTATGGCTACACCTTC.

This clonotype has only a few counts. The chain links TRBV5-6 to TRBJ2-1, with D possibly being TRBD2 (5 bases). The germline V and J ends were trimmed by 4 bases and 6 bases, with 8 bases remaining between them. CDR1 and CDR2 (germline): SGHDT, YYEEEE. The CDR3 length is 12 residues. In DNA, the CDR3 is TGTGCCAGCAGCCGGGAATTCAATGAGCAGTTCTTC. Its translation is CASSREFNEQFF. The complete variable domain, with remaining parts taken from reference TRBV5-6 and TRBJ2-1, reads DAGVTQSPTHLIKTRGQQVTLRCSPKSGHDTVSWYQQALGQGPQFIFQYYEEEERQRGNFPDRFSGHQFPNYSSELNVNALLLGDSALYLCASSREFNEQFFGPGTRLTVL.

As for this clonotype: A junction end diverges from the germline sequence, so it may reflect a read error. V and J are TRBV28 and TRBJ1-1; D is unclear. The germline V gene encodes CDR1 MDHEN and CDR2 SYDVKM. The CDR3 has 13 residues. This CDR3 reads CASGRSLNTEAFF. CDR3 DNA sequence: TGTGCCAGCGGGCGGTCTCTGAACACTGAGGCTTTCTTT.

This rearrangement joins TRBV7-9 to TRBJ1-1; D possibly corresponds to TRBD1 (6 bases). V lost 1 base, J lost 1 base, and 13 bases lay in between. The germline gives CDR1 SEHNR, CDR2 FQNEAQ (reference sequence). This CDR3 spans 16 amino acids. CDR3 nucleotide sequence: TGTGCCAGCAGCTTAGGGAACAGGGTGGCGAACACTGAAGCTTTCTTT. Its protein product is CASSLGNRVANTEAFF.

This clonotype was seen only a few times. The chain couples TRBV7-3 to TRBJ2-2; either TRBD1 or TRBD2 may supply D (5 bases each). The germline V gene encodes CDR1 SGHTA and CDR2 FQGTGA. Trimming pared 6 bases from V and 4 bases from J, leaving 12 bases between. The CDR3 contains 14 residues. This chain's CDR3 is CASRQGRGTGELFF. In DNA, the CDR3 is TGTGCCAGCAGGCAGGGTCGGGGCACCGGGGAGCTGTTTTTT. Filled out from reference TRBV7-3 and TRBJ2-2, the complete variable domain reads GAGVSQTPSNKVTEKGKYVELRCDPISGHTALYWYRQSLGQGPEFLIYFQGTGAADDSGLPNDRFFAVRPEGSVSTLKIQRTERGDSAVYLCASRQGRGTGELFFGEGSRLTVL.

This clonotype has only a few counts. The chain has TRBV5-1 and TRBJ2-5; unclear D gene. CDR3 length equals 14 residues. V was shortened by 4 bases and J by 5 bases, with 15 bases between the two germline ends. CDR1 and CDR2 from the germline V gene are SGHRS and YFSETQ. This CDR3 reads CASSAPGPSETQYF. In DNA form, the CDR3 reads TGCGCCAGCAGCGCACCCGGGCCCTCTGAGACCCAGTACTTC.

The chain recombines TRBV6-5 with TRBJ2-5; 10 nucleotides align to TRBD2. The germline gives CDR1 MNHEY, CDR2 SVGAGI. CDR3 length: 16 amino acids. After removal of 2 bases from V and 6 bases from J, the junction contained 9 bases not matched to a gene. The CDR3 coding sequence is TGTGCCAGCAGTTACGCCCTAGCGGGGGCCCCGAAGACCCAGTACTTC. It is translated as CASSYALAGAPKTQYF.

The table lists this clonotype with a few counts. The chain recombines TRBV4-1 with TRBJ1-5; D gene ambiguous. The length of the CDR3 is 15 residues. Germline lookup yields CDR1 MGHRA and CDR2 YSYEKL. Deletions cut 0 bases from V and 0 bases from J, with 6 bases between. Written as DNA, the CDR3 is TGCGCCAGCAGCCAAGACACCTATAGCAATCAGCCCCAGCATTTT. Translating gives CASSQDTYSNQPQHF.

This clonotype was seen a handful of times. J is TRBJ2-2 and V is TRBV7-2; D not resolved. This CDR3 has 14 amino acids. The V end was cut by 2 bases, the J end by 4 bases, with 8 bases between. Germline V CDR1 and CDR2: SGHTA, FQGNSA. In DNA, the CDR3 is TGTGCCAGCAGCTTATTCCAGGCCACCGGGGAGCTGTTTTTT. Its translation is CASSLFQATGELFF.

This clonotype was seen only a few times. CDR3 sequence (DNA): TGTGCCAGCGGGCTTGGCGCCAACGTCCTGACTTTC. It translates to CASGLGANVLTF. The gene calls are TRBV7-9 and TRBJ2-6; D unclear. The CDR3 is made up of 12 amino acids. Trimming cost V 8 bases and J 7 bases, with 9 bases left between them. Per germline, CDR1 SEHNR and CDR2 FQNEAQ (reference sequence).

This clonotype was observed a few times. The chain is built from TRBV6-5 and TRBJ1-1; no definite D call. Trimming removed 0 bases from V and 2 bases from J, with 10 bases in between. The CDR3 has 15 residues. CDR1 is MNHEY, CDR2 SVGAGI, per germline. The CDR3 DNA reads TGTGCCAGCAGTTACTCGGCAGGAGTTAACACTGAAGCTTTCTTT. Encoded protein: CASSYSAGVNTEAFF.

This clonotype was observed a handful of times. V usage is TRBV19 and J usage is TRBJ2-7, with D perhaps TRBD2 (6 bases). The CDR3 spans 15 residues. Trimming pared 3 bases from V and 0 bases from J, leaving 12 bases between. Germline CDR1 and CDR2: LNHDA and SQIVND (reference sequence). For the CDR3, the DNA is TGTGCCAGTAGTATTAGAGGGACTCTCTCCTACGAGCAGTACTTC. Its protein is CASSIRGTLSYEQYF.